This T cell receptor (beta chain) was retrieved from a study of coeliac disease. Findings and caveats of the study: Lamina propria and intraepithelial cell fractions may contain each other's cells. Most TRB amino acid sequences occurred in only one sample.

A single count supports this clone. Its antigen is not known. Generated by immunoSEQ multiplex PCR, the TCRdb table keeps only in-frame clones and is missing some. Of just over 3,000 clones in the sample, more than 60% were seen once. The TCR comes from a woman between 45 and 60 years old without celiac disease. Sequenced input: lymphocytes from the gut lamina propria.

The CDR3 sequence: CASRRDGVQSRANVLTF. In DNA form, the CDR3 reads TGTGCCAGCAGGCGGGACGGAGTACAAAGTCGGGCCAACGTCCTGACTTTC. The chain couples TRBV13 to TRBJ2-6; possibly TRBD2 for D (6 bases). This CDR3 is 17 amino acids long. Germline V gene data show CDR1 as PRHDT and CDR2 as FYEKMQ (reference sequence). Trimming removed 6 bases at V and 5 bases at J, with 20 bases between.